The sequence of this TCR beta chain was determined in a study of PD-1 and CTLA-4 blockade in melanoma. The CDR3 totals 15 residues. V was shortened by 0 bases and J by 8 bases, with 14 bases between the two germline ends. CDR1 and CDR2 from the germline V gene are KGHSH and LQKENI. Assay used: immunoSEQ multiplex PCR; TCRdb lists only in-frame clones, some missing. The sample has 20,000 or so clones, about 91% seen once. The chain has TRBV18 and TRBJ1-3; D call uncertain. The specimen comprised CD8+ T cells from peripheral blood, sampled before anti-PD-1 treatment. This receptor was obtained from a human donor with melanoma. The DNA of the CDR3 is TGTGCCAGCTCACCACCCGTGGACCAGAGGGACACCATATATTTT. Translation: CASSPPVDQRDTIYF.